This T cell receptor beta chain was profiled in a study of graft-versus-host responses after intestinal transplantation (dated by TCRdb to the early 2020s). Notes on the research overall: The transplants that recipients got were multivisceral, liver-intestinal, or isolated intestinal. To identify alloreactive clones, pre-transplant mixed lymphocyte reaction products were sequenced and then compared with unstimulated pre-transplant donor and recipient T cells. A peak of at least 4% donor T cells among recipient peripheral blood mononuclear cells was the definition used for donor T cell macrochimerism. The cohort enrolled 20 to 30 intestinal transplant recipients including one retransplant, and a few patients lacking pretransplant specimens were excluded. Rather than going through the commercial service, samples from a few later patients were sequenced in-house on an Illumina MiSeq and processed with MiXCR. Every recipient was given anti-thymocyte globulin induction, followed by around three years of maintenance tacrolimus and steroids. After intestinal transplantation, graft-versus-host and host-versus-graft alloreactive T cell clones in the graft, circulation and bone marrow were tracked using bulk TCR-beta CDR3 sequencing. Study-wide findings and limitations: In the allografts of patients with donor T cell macrochimerism, GvH to HvG T cell clonal ratios were high. Conclusions were limited by the relatively low number and heterogeneity of intestinal transplant patients. GvH clones were found in recipient bone marrow, and some of the GvH clones appeared earlier in ileal mucosa or blood, which is consistent with an intestinal mucosal origin. Early after transplant, declines in HvG clones were associated with peak levels of circulating GvH clones.

Sequences LNHNV (CDR1) and YYDKDF (CDR2) are obtained from the germline V gene (reference sequence). The CDR3 spans 15 residues, from the cysteine through the phenylalanine. Of all the DNA, just the CDR3 is kept, 45 bases in frame from base 1. V sheds 0 bases and J sheds 5 bases, leaving 14 bases between their ends. Blood samples were collected up to 4 times in the first month after transplant and then at least monthly when available. Libraries were built with the immunoSEQ multiplex PCR assay. Adaptive Biotechnologies carried out high-throughput TCR-beta CDR3 sequencing of genomic DNA for most patients. The paper's data handling went like this. TCR sequencing data were retrieved from Adaptive's ImmunoSEQ software for 18 patients, whereas a few other patients were processed with MiXCR and VDJtools. Because the origin of CDR3 nucleotide sequences shared between donor and recipient could not be assigned, those sequences were removed. At least 2-fold expansion over unstimulated cells and a minimum CFSE-low frequency of 0.002% (template counts) or 0.001% (read counts) were required for clones to be classified as alloreactive. A clone was considered mappable if detected in the sequenced pre-transplant spleen, lymph node, or MLR CFSE-low populations of the donor or recipient. Cumulative frequency of alloreactive clones was calculated as a percentage of all sequences weighted by copy number. Drawn from immuneACCESS, this table holds only the in-frame rearrangements with V and J called that TCRdb kept. Clones are partly lost; checked studies trace under half to an unresolved V gene and leave the rest unexplained. The V and J calls and clone size are taken from that table; D and trimming were inferred from the DNA. For this sample there are about 23,000 clones; 90% appear just once. Together, the top ten hold around 2% of the sample.

The count of this clone is one. Its binding antigen is unknown. Base qualities are missing; no much larger clone stands one base away. This sequence uses TRBV15 and TRBJ2-7; a weak D assignment points to TRBD2 (6 bases agree). This TCR came from a human patient who received an intestinal transplant, so some T cells may come from the graft donor. The source was PBMCs, collected around 38 days after intestinal transplant. The nucleotide sequence is given as TGTGCCACCAGCAGAGATGGTGCGGGGTGGCACGAGCAGTACTTC. Its product reads: CATSRDGAGWHEQYF.